This T cell receptor (beta chain) was captured by sequencing in a study of PD-L1 blockade in urothelial cancer. CDR3 size: 10 residues. Germline assignment: CDR1 GTSNPN and CDR2 SVGIG (reference sequence). V dropped 5 bases and J dropped 7 bases, with 8 bases sitting between them. Time point specified: pretreatment peripheral blood. Profiled with immunoSEQ multiplex PCR; TCRdb holds only in-frame clones, not every one. Here the sample spans some 87,000 clones, about nine tenths being singletons. This clone ranks as medium-sized. This TCR was sampled from a man in his sixties with urothelial cancer. Sequenced material: PBMCs, taken around atezolizumab (anti-PD-L1) treatment. The chain has TRBV30 and TRBJ1-2, with D tentatively TRBD1 (5 bases). CDR3 sequence (DNA): TGTGCCTGGGACAGTCCTGGCTACACCTTC. Encoded protein: CAWDSPGYTF.